A single sample is the source of the 6 T cell receptor beta chains below, sequenced in a study of CD8+ T cells in alopecia areata. Treatment given: oral pan-JAK inhibitor, 5-10 mg twice daily. It was cDNA, reverse transcribed from extracted RNA, that served as the sequencing template. Only in-frame clones appear in the TCRdb table, and some are missing; sequencing was by immunoSEQ multiplex PCR. The table records 150,000 to 200,000 clones, less than 80% of them present only once. Sequencing was performed on CD4+ T cells sorted from blood, taken at week 24, from a patient treated with tofacitinib. The receptor set was obtained from a human donor with alopecia areata.

This clone came up a few times. The chain joins TRBV6-5 to TRBJ1-4; no clear D gene. Germline V lookup: CDR1 MNHEY, CDR2 SVGAGI. Trimming removed 6 bases at V and 8 bases at J, with 10 bases between. The CDR3 spans 12 residues. DNA of the CDR3: TGTGCCAGCAGGGGTCCGGGAGAAAAACTGTTTTTT. Protein: CASRGPGEKLFF.

The chain joins TRBV5-1 to TRBJ2-2; 8 nucleotides agree with TRBD2. Per the germline V gene, CDR1 is SGHRS and CDR2 is YFSETQ. V shed 4 bases and J 0 bases; nucleotides not matched to a gene: 2. This CDR3 has 15 amino acids. CDR3 DNA sequence: TGCGCCAGCAGCGCGGGACTAGCGAACACCGGGGAGCTGTTTTTT. It yields the protein CASSAGLANTGELFF.

In DNA, the CDR3 is TGCAGCGTTCGGGTTGGGACAGATAATTCACCCCTCCACTTT. This translates into CSVRVGTDNSPLHF. The chain couples TRBV29-1 to TRBJ1-6; 7 bases agree with TRBD1. This CDR3 contains 14 residues. J gave up 5 bases and V 5 bases, and 6 bases lay outside the gene matches. The germline gives CDR1 SQVTM, CDR2 ANQGSEA.

The chain links TRBV19 to TRBJ2-3; TRBD1 might be the D (5 bases). The V end was cut by 5 bases, the J end by 2 bases, with 11 bases between. CDR3 length: 14 residues. CDR1 is LNHDA, CDR2 SQIVND, per germline (reference sequence). CDR3 DNA sequence: TGTGCCAGTAGTGCAACAGGTATCACAGATACGCAGTATTTT. Its protein product is CASSATGITDTQYF.

This clone was counted between two and nine times. The genes are TRBV7-2 and TRBJ2-1; D not certain. The CDR3 runs 13 residues. Trimming cost V 5 bases and J 9 bases, with 14 bases left between them. Germline CDR1 reads SGHTA; CDR2 reads FQGNSA. The CDR3 sequence is CASSAPVVSEQFF. The CDR3 nucleotides read TGTGCCAGCAGCGCCCCTGTAGTCAGTGAGCAGTTCTTC. The full variable domain, with the rest looked up from reference TRBV7-2 and TRBJ2-1, is GAGVSQSPSNKVTEKGKDVELRCDPISGHTALYWYRQSLGQGLEFLIYFQGNSAPDKSGLPSDRFSAERTGGSVSTLTIQRTQQEDSAVYLCASSAPVVSEQFFGPGTRLTVL.

In this sample, this clone turned up a few times. The rearrangement joins TRBV11-1 to TRBJ2-7; 10 bases align to TRBD1. V lost 5 bases to trimming and J lost 1 base; unmatched junction nucleotides: 5. The CDR3 length is 15 residues. CDR1 and CDR2 (germline): SGHAT, FQDESV (reference sequence). CDR3 in amino acids: CASSNRDRGSYEQYF. CDR3 nucleotides: TGTGCCAGCAGCAACCGGGACAGGGGTTCCTACGAGCAGTACTTC.